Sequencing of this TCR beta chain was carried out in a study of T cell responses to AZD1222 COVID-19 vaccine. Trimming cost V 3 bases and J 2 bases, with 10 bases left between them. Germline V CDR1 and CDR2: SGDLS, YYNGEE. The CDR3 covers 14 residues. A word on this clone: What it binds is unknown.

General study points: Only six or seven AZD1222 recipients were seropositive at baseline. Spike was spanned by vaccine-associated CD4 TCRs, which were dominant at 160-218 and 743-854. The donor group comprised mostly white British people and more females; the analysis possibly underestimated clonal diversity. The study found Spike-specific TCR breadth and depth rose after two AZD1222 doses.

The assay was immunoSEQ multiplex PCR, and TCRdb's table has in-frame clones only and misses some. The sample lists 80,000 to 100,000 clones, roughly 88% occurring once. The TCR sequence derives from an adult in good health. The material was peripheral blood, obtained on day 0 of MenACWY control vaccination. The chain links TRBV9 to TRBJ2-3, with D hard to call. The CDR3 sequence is CASSGNWNTDTQYF. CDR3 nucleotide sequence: TGTGCCAGCAGCGGTAACTGGAACACAGATACGCAGTATTTT.